These 32 T cell receptor beta chains came from one sample sequenced in a study of blood T cells in healthy people across ages (dated by TCRdb to the mid-2010s). Libraries came from 5' RACE. TCRdb shows the sequencer as Illumina HiSeq 2500. The second PCR ran for roughly 6 to 11 cycles and used a J-beta primer mix along with a sample-barcoded 5' primer. TCRdb reprocessed the public reads (quality trimming at Q25 with fastp, clone calling with MiXCR) and kept in-frame beta chains. Under each unique CDR3 protein, matching rows form one entry showing the most common genes and DNA. Within this sample are about 670,000 distinct CDR3 sequences, with approximately 52% of them counted one time only. The ten biggest clones cover about 13% of the sample. Sequencing was performed on blood. The source is a woman of 80 years or more in good health.

This chain uses TRBV18 with TRBJ1-2; D ambiguous. Trimming cost V 4 bases and J 4 bases, with 13 bases left between them. This CDR3 comprises 14 residues. Germline V lookup: CDR1 KGHSH, CDR2 LQKENI. CDR3 protein: CASSRQSDGYGYTF. The CDR3 nucleotides are TGTGCCAGCTCACGGCAGAGTGACGGCTATGGCTACACCTTC.

This clonotype was seen only a few times. This chain joins TRBV9 and TRBJ1-2; TRBD1 might be the D (5 bases). From germline, CDR1 is SGDLS and CDR2 YYNGEE. This CDR3 has 13 amino acids. V lost 3 bases and J lost 3, with 9 bases in between. CDR3 in DNA: TGTGCCAGCAGCGAGGGACTTGACTATGGCTACACCTTC. Residues: CASSEGLDYGYTF.

A remark on this clonotype: This sequence may be a read error, since a much larger clone differs from it by one base. CDR3 bases: TGTGCCACCAGTGATTTTAACGCGGAGCAGTACTTC. Translation gives CATSDFNAEQYF. The chain couples TRBV24-1 to TRBJ2-7; D remains ambiguous. Trimming shortened V by 1 base and J by 7 bases, and 7 bases separated the two germline ends. This CDR3 contains 12 residues. The germline gives CDR1 KGHDR, CDR2 SFDVKD.

This clonotype was seen only a few times. This may be a read error: a much more frequent sequence differs by one nucleotide. The chain uses TRBV20-1 and TRBJ2-7; either TRBD1 or TRBD2 may fit D (5 bases each). Trimming cost V 5 bases and J 7 bases, with 18 bases left between them. CDR3 size: 13 residues. Germline CDR1 and CDR2: DFQATT and SNEGSKA (reference sequence). As DNA, the CDR3 is TGCAGTGCTTCTGGGACCCACGACAGTGAGCAGTACTTC. Translation: CSASGTHDSEQYF.

There are a few counts of this clonotype. The chain carries TRBV4-2 and TRBJ2-6; D unclear. The ends were cut back, 0 bases at V and 1 base at J, with 7 bases in the middle. CDR1 and CDR2 from the germline V gene are LGHNA and YNFKEQ. CDR3 length: 16 residues. CDR3 region: CASSQDRESGANVLTF. CDR3 coding DNA: TGTGCCAGCAGCCAAGATAGGGAATCTGGGGCCAACGTCCTGACTTTC.

Many counts were recorded for this clonotype. The CDR3 loop is CASSPGSTGAYGYTF. In nucleotides, the CDR3 is TGTGCCAGCAGTCCCGGATCGACAGGGGCATATGGCTACACCTTC. This chain connects TRBV28 to TRBJ1-2; 8 bases match TRBD1. V was pared by 5 bases and J by 5 bases, with 10 bases of the junction left unmatched. Germline-derived CDR1 and CDR2 are MDHEN and SYDVKM. The CDR3 loop spans 15 amino acids.

The rearrangement links TRBV5-4 to TRBJ2-7; 15 bases fit TRBD2. CDR1 and CDR2 (germline): SGHNT, YYREEE (reference sequence). The junction had 14 bases not matched to a gene; V was cut back by 3 bases and J by 7 bases. CDR3 length: 18 amino acids. The CDR3, as DNA: TGTGCCAGCAGCTCAGGGACTAGCGGGGGGACCCTTCTCAATGAGCAGTACTTC. It yields the protein CASSSGTSGGTLLNEQYF.

This clonotype was seen repeatedly, ten times or more. The chain uses TRBV7-2 and TRBJ1-5, with a weak D call TRBD1 (6 bases). The CDR3 runs to 16 residues. Germline CDR1 and CDR2: SGHTA and FQGNSA. The ends were cut back, 5 bases at V and 3 bases at J, with 17 bases in the middle. CDR3 region: CASSPGGRGANQPQHF. The CDR3 DNA is TGTGCCAGCAGCCCCGGTGGACGGGGGGCCAATCAGCCCCAGCATTTT.

About this clonotype: Just one base apart from a much larger clone, this may be a read error. CDR3 sequence: CASSEASGYTDTQYF. DNA for the CDR3: TGTGCCAGCAGTGAAGCTAGCGGGTACACAGATACGCAGTATTTT. The chain combines TRBV2 with TRBJ2-3; 7 bases are a match to TRBD2. J was trimmed by 2 bases and V by 0 bases; bases with no gene match: 2. Per germline, CDR1 SNHLY and CDR2 FYNNEI. The CDR3 covers 15 residues.

The V and J genes are TRBV29-1 and TRBJ1-2; perhaps TRBD1 as D (5 bases). The CDR3 has 14 residues. V lost 7 bases to trimming and J lost 8 bases, with 23 bases between them. Per germline, CDR1 SQVTM and CDR2 ANQGSEA. CDR3 bases: TGCAGCGCCGCGGAGGGGAGGGAACGGAAGGGCTACACCTTC. Its translation: CSAAEGRERKGYTF.

V gene TRBV6-5 combines with J gene TRBJ2-1; 7 bases line up with TRBD2. The trim removed 0 bases at V and 7 bases at J, leaving 12 bases unmatched. The length of the CDR3 is 17 residues. CDR1 is MNHEY and CDR2 is SVGAGI in the germline V gene. The CDR3 is CASSYSTKRDHPNEQFF. The DNA for the CDR3 is TGTGCCAGCAGTTACTCGACCAAGCGGGACCACCCTAATGAGCAGTTCTTC.

DNA for the CDR3: TGTGCCAGCAGCCAGACCGGGACAGGCCTCTGCAATGAGCAGTTCTTC. Protein product: CASSQTGTGLCNEQFF. The chain has TRBV4-2 and TRBJ2-1; 8 bases line up with TRBD1. Per the germline V gene, CDR1 is LGHNA and CDR2 is YNFKEQ. With 3 bases clipped from V and 6 bases from J, the junction kept 10 bases outside the gene matches. There are 16 residues in the CDR3.

Remarks on this clonotype: A read error is possible here, since a much larger clone lies one base away. The chain combines TRBV15 with TRBJ2-7; D unclear. This CDR3 has 13 residues. V lost 8 bases, J lost 7 bases, and 18 bases lay in between. CDR1 is LNHNV and CDR2 is YYDKDF in the germline V gene (reference sequence). The CDR3 loop reads CATGQMVHNEQYF. CDR3 nucleotides: TGTGCCACCGGGCAGATGGTACACAATGAGCAGTACTTC.

The chain uses TRBV6-1 and TRBJ2-1; TRBD2 aligns across 9 bases. This CDR3 contains 17 residues. Germline values: CDR1 MNHNS, CDR2 SASEGT. Germline trimming cut 6 bases from V and 5 bases from J; bases unmatched to any gene: 14. The CDR3 loop reads CASSINPVQRGDNEQFF. CDR3 DNA: TGTGCCAGCAGCATCAACCCCGTACAGCGGGGGGACAATGAGCAGTTCTTC.

A word on this clonotype: A much larger clone sits a single nucleotide away, making a read error possible. The chain couples TRBV5-1 to TRBJ2-5; D perhaps matches TRBD1 (6 bases). The germline CDR1 and CDR2 sequences are SGHRS and YFSETQ. The CDR3 length is 15 residues. The CDR3 loop reads CASSLSGQQQEAQYF. CDR3 coding DNA: TGCGCCAGCAGCTTGAGCGGACAGCAGCAAGAGGCCCAGTACTTC. The full variable domain, with the rest looked up from reference TRBV5-1 and TRBJ2-5, is KAGVTQTPRYLIKTRGQQVTLSCSPISGHRSVSWYQQTPGQGLQFLFEYFSETQRNKGNFPGRFSGRQFSNSRSEMNVSTLELGDSALYLCASSLSGQQQEAQYFGPGTRLLVL.

The rearrangement uses TRBV19 and TRBJ2-3; 7 bases line up with TRBD1. V shed 6 bases, J shed 4 bases, and the junction held 7 bases outside the gene matches. The germline V gene encodes CDR1 LNHDA and CDR2 SQIVND (reference sequence). The CDR3 spans 14 residues. The CDR3 coding sequence is TGTGCCAGTAGCCTGACAGGGAACGCAGATACGCAGTATTTT. Translation: CASSLTGNADTQYF.

This clonotype was detected a few times. This chain uses TRBV6-2 or TRBV6-3 with TRBJ2-3, with a weak D call TRBD2 (6 bases). The germline V and J ends were trimmed by 8 bases and 2 bases, with 20 bases remaining between them. Germline lookup yields CDR1 MNHEY and CDR2 SVGEGT. The CDR3 covers 16 residues. CDR3 DNA: TGTGCCAGCTGCCTGGGAGAGGGACTCCCCACAGATACGCAGTATTTT. Translation gives CASCLGEGLPTDTQYF.

This clonotype came up many times. In DNA, the CDR3 is TGTGCCAGCGGCACAGAGTTCAACGTCCTGACTTTC. The encoded protein is CASGTEFNVLTF. The rearrangement uses TRBV18 and TRBJ2-6, with D unclear. The germline V and J ends were trimmed by 8 bases and 9 bases, with 11 bases remaining between them. Germline V gene sequence: CDR1 KGHSH, CDR2 LQKENI. The CDR3 is made up of 12 amino acids.

The rearrangement joins TRBV7-6 to TRBJ2-1, with no clear D. The better agreement between TRBJ2-7 and the DNA end casts doubt on the J call. CDR1 SGHVS and CDR2 FNYEAQ come from the germline V gene. This CDR3 spans 16 amino acids. CDR3 protein: CASSLEVPSTYNEQYF. The CDR3 coding sequence is TGTGCCAGCAGCTTAGAGGTCCCTTCGACCTACAATGAGCAGTACTTC.

This rearrangement joins TRBV20-1 to TRBJ2-1, with 12 bases lining up with TRBD2. V dropped 4 bases and J dropped 6; count of bases not matched to a gene: 7. CDR1 and CDR2 (germline): DFQATT, SNEGSKA (reference sequence). CDR3 length: 15 residues. The CDR3 spells CSAKILAGGSNEQFF. CDR3 nucleotide sequence: TGCAGTGCTAAAATTCTAGCGGGAGGGTCCAATGAGCAGTTCTTC.

This chain connects TRBV7-9 to TRBJ2-5, with TRBD1 matching over 8 bases. Germline assignment: CDR1 SEHNR and CDR2 FQNEAQ (reference sequence). There are 15 residues in the CDR3. V was pared by 5 bases and J by 4 bases, with 9 bases of the junction left unmatched. The CDR3 DNA is TGTGCCAGCAGCCCGGGACAGGCAAAGGGAGAGACCCAGTACTTC. It codes for CASSPGQAKGETQYF.

The chain uses TRBV6-5 and TRBJ2-3, with D maybe TRBD1 (7 bases). The CDR3 extends over 16 amino acids. Germline V gene sequence: CDR1 MNHEY, CDR2 SVGAGI. V lost 6 bases to trimming and J lost 2 bases, with 18 bases between them. The CDR3 sequence: CASRAFQGEDTDTQYF. DNA for the CDR3: TGTGCCAGCAGAGCCTTCCAGGGGGAGGACACAGATACGCAGTATTTT.

The rearrangement uses TRBV2 and TRBJ2-1; no clear D. This CDR3 has 12 amino acids. Germline CDR1 SNHLY, CDR2 FYNNEI. The ends were cut back, 3 bases at V and 10 bases at J, with 10 bases in the middle. The CDR3, as DNA: TGTGCCAGCAGTGATTGGTCGACAGAGCAGTTCTTC. It specifies CASSDWSTEQFF.

This clonotype was counted ten times or more. The rearrangement joins TRBV27 to TRBJ2-7, with a possible D match to TRBD1 (6 bases). V was trimmed by 6 bases and J by 2 bases, leaving 14 bases between them. The germline CDR1 and CDR2 sequences are MNHEY and SMNVEV (reference sequence). This CDR3 has 14 amino acids. The CDR3 is CASRRGQTPYEQYF. CDR3 nucleotide sequence: TGTGCCAGCAGGAGGGGACAAACGCCCTACGAGCAGTACTTC.

V usage is TRBV12-3 or TRBV12-4 and J usage is TRBJ2-3, with D possibly being TRBD2 (5 bases). The CDR3 contains 14 residues. V was shortened by 6 bases and J by 2 bases, with 12 bases between the two germline ends. This CDR3 is CASSPRATTDTQYF. In nucleotides, the CDR3 is TGTGCCAGCAGCCCGCGGGCCACCACAGATACGCAGTATTTT.

This clonotype was seen at least ten times. The chain joins TRBV4-1 to TRBJ2-1; D possibly corresponds to TRBD2 (6 bases). V was pared by 4 bases and J by 0 bases, with 16 bases between. Germline loops: CDR1 MGHRA, CDR2 YSYEKL. The length of the CDR3 is 17 residues. CDR3 coding DNA: TGCGCCAGCAGCCTCCTAGTCGGGGGTAGCTCCTACAATGAGCAGTTCTTC. It translates to CASSLLVGGSSYNEQFF.

This clonotype was counted between two and nine times. The gene calls are TRBV7-2 and TRBJ2-7, with a weak D call TRBD1 (6 bases). The CDR3 is made up of 16 amino acids. Per germline, CDR1 SGHTA and CDR2 FQGNSA. The ends were cut back, 5 bases at V and 7 bases at J, with 24 bases in the middle. The DNA for the CDR3 is TGTGCCAGCAGCGTACAGGGTCTGAGGTCCTACAATGAGCAGTACTTC. Encoded protein: CASSVQGLRSYNEQYF.

The chain joins TRBV29-1 to TRBJ2-7; 10 nucleotides line up with TRBD1. Trimming cost V 4 bases and J 5 bases; bases outside gene matches: 5. The germline CDR1 and CDR2 sequences are SQVTM and ANQGSEA. The CDR3 covers 13 residues. The CDR3 is CSVGRDRGHEQYF. CDR3 sequence (DNA): TGCAGCGTTGGACGGGACAGGGGTCACGAGCAGTACTTC.

The J gene is TRBJ1-5, the V gene TRBV14; D is unresolved. The CDR3 length is 13 residues. The germline V gene has CDR1 SGHDN and CDR2 FVKESK. V shed 2 bases and J shed 9 bases, with 11 bases lying between them. CDR3 coding DNA: TGTGCCAGCAGCCAAACCCTCTTTGGGCCCCAGCATTTT. Encoded protein: CASSQTLFGPQHF.

This clonotype was detected only a few times. CDR3 bases: TGTGCCAGCAGTTATTTAAGGGCCAACGTCCTGACTTTC. Its translation is CASSYLRANVLTF. V gene TRBV6-6 combines with J gene TRBJ2-6; D unresolved. This CDR3 has 13 residues. V lost 3 bases and J 5 bases, leaving 5 bases between the germline ends. The germline CDR1 and CDR2 sequences are MNHNY and SVGAGI (reference sequence).

This clonotype was seen many times. This chain links TRBV28 with TRBJ2-1; D remains ambiguous. V lost 5 bases and J 9 bases, leaving 11 bases between the germline ends. Germline CDR1 reads MDHEN; CDR2 reads SYDVKM. The CDR3 spans 12 residues. Here the CDR3 DNA reads TGTGCCAGCAGTGAGAGACGACTTGAGCAGTTCTTC. Translation gives CASSERRLEQFF.

This clonotype was observed many times. V usage is TRBV5-1 and J usage is TRBJ2-1, with D possibly being TRBD1 or TRBD2 (7 bases each). In germline, CDR1 is SGHRS, CDR2 YFSETQ. V was clipped by 4 bases and J by 12 bases, with 17 bases between them. This CDR3 comprises 13 residues. CDR3 region: CASSPITGEGQFF. The CDR3 DNA follows: TGCGCCAGCAGCCCTATTACAGGGGAGGGGCAGTTCTTC.